This TCR beta chain was retrieved from a study of early T cells in non-severe SARS-CoV-2 infection (dated by TCRdb to the early 2020s). The study in broad terms: Because TCR sequencing was done on bulk RNA from unsorted whole blood, the alpha and beta chains could not be paired.

Overall study results and their limits: VDJdb matching was skewed toward anti-spike CD8 responses and likely underestimated virus-specific expansions by missing private and CD4 specificities.

Via the germline V gene, CDR1 is LGHNA and CDR2 YNFKEQ. V ends up 1 base short and J 1 base short, with an unmatched junction base count of 3. From the cysteine up to the phenylalanine, the CDR3 has a length of 16 residues. Of the read, only the CDR3 DNA is kept; its 48 bases are in frame from base 1. This was a case-control study nested in a cohort of healthcare workers in London, UK, who had nasopharyngeal swab PCR tests and blood samples taken every week. Healthcare workers were recruited during the week of the UK lockdown, between 23 and 31 March 2020, and followed weekly for up to about 15 weeks. This clonotype was counted between two and nine times. The target of this receptor is not known. No base quality information exists; no much larger clone differs at one position. Preparation of the library involved 5' RACE. The sequencing machine was a NextSeq 500. In the TCR library protocol, unique molecular identifiers were attached to individual cDNA molecules to correct for PCR bias and sequencing error. TCR alpha and beta chains were both sequenced, and the abundances of alpha and beta sequences in each sample were closely correlated with each other. On the study's bioinformatics: Decombinator V4 was used to annotate TCR sequences for V gene, J gene and CDR3. Expanded TCRs were defined as changing significantly between any two time points under a Poisson model with p below 0.0001. TCR abundances were normalised to the total number of TCRs sequenced per sample and expressed as counts per million. MAIT TCRs were defined by TRAV1-2 paired with TRAJ12, TRAJ20 or TRAJ33, and iNKT TCRs by TRAV10 paired with TRAJ18. A search of VDJdb, accessed on 1 November 2021, was run for TCRs annotated to CMV, EBV and SARS-CoV-2, with TCRs annotated for multiple antigens excluded. The public reads were quality trimmed at Q25 with fastp and then assembled into clones with MiXCR by TCRdb, keeping productive beta chains. Every CDR3 protein is listed once, alongside the most common genes and DNA of its rows. What appears here as the V and J calls and clone size reflects TCRdb's work, not the paper's. In all, the sample holds 45,000 to 55,000 distinct CDR3 sequences, and under 14% of those were seen once. About 10% of the sample lies in the top ten.

The specimen sequenced was whole blood. The rearranged segments are TRBV4-2 and TRBJ2-1, and 8 junction bases match TRBD2. This TCR was sampled from an adult who was a healthcare worker with PCR-confirmed SARS-CoV-2 infection or an uninfected control (not recorded which). The CDR3 region has the sequence CASSQVIAGSYNEQFF. In nucleotides, the sequence is TGTGCCAGCAGCCAAGTAATAGCGGGGTCCTACAATGAGCAGTTCTTC.